This TCR beta chain was captured by sequencing in a study of Ad26.COV2.S vaccination and SARS-CoV-2 variants. Here immunoSEQ multiplex PCR was the method, and the copy in TCRdb shows in-frame clones only, minus some. Counted here are approximately 410,000 clones, 92% occurring once; the ten biggest clones make up about 1.7%. This clone was found once. Stated treatment: some 20 received Ad26.COV2.S at low or high dose, single or two shots; 5 received placebo; per-sample allocation not given. The study sampled participants on day 63 after the first vaccine or placebo injection. An Ad26 vector expressing Wuhan-strain SARS-CoV-2 spike served as the vaccine. Trimming stripped 4 bases from V and 5 bases from J, with 12 bases between. Germline-derived CDR1 and CDR2 are SGDLS and YYNGEE. CDR3 size: 13 residues.

The chain is built from TRBV9 and TRBJ1-2; D may be TRBD1 (5 bases). This receptor was identified in a person aged 18-60 years who received the Ad26.COV2.S COVID-19 vaccine or a placebo. Source: peripheral blood, taken in a trial of Ad26.COV2.S vaccine versus placebo. The CDR3 nucleotides are TGTGCCAGCAGCCACCAGGGACCGTATGGCTACACCTTC. Its translation is CASSHQGPYGYTF.